One sample yielded the 14 T cell receptor beta chains listed below, sequenced in a study of CD8+ T cells in alopecia areata. Treatment indicated: oral pan-JAK inhibitor, 5-10 mg twice daily. After isolation, RNA underwent reverse transcription to generate cDNA as the sequencing template. The data were produced by immunoSEQ multiplex PCR, yet TCRdb's version contains in-frame clones alone and is incomplete. Of 150,000 to 200,000 clones listed, 60% are singletons. This material consisted of CD4+ T cells sorted from blood, taken at week 24, from a patient treated with tofacitinib. Receptor source: a human donor with alopecia areata.

The genes are TRBV18 and TRBJ2-5; 8 positions match TRBD2. The CDR3 is made up of 15 amino acids. The trim removed 5 bases at V and 5 bases at J, leaving 10 bases unmatched. Germline V CDR1 and CDR2: KGHSH, LQKENI. CDR3 protein: CASSASGTRRETQYF. For the CDR3, the DNA is TGTGCCAGCTCAGCTTCCGGGACTAGGAGGGAGACCCAGTACTTC.

The chain combines TRBV29-1 with TRBJ2-2; maybe TRBD1 (6 bases). V dropped 1 base and J dropped 3 bases, with 15 bases sitting between them. Germline CDR1 is SQVTM and CDR2 is ANQGSEA. The length of the CDR3 is 16 residues. CDR3 residues: CSVEVGGQGYTGELFF. CDR3 bases: TGCAGCGTTGAAGTCGGAGGCCAGGGGTACACCGGGGAGCTGTTTTTT.

By sample share, this clone is medium-sized. The chain uses TRBV7-2 and TRBJ1-1; D is unclear. This CDR3 is 15 amino acids long. Trimming removed 0 bases at V and 4 bases at J, with 12 bases between. CDR1 and CDR2 (germline): SGHTA, FQGNSA. Here the CDR3 reads CASSLATGRTTEAFF. CDR3 bases: TGTGCCAGCAGCTTAGCGACCGGTAGGACCACTGAAGCTTTCTTT.

As to this clone: The sample has other DNA sequences that encode this CDR3 too. The DNA for the CDR3 is TGTGCCAGCAGACCACAGGGGGAATATGGCTACACCTTC. This gives the protein CASRPQGEYGYTF. V usage is TRBV27 and J usage is TRBJ1-2; TRBD1 matches 8 bases. Trimming took 6 bases from V and 5 from J; bases not matched to a gene: 5. This CDR3 contains 13 residues. Looked up from germline, CDR1 is MNHEY and CDR2 is SMNVEV (reference sequence).

The chain has TRBV11-3 and TRBJ1-1; D unresolved. The CDR3 extends over 14 amino acids. V lost 5 bases to trimming and J lost 1 base, with 11 bases between them. CDR1 is SGHNT, CDR2 YENEEA, per germline. The CDR3 DNA reads TGTGCCAGCAGCCCCATGGTAGGGAACACTGAAGCTTTCTTT. Translation: CASSPMVGNTEAFF.

The V call is TRBV29-1, the J call TRBJ2-5; D may be TRBD2 (7 bases). The CDR3 has 12 amino acids. The ends were cut back, 5 bases at V and 5 bases at J, with 12 bases in the middle. The germline V gene encodes CDR1 SQVTM and CDR2 ANQGSEA. The CDR3 coding sequence is TGCAGCGTTATAGGCGGGGGCGAGACCCAGTACTTC. The encoded protein is CSVIGGGETQYF.

The table lists this clone with a count of one. The chain uses TRBV19 and TRBJ2-5, with no clear D. The CDR3 is 14 amino acids. CDR1 and CDR2 from the germline V gene are LNHDA and SQIVND (reference sequence). The V end lost 5 bases, the J end lost 5 bases, and 15 bases lay between the germline ends. For the CDR3, the DNA is TGTGCCAGTAGTTCGGGTCTTAGAGGCGAGACCCAGTACTTC. The encoded protein is CASSSGLRGETQYF.

This clone was detected only a few times. The chain joins TRBV2 to TRBJ2-7, with D perhaps matching TRBD1 (6 bases). The CDR3 is made up of 12 amino acids. V was trimmed by 6 bases and J by 4 bases, leaving 10 bases between them. Germline-derived CDR1 and CDR2 are SNHLY and FYNNEI. CDR3 nucleotides: TGTGCCAGCAGGCAAAGGGGGTACGAGCAGTACTTC. The encoded protein is CASRQRGYEQYF.

The table lists this clone with a few counts. This sequence joins TRBV29-1 and TRBJ2-7; D may be TRBD1 (6 bases). The CDR3 spans 14 residues. V dropped 0 bases and J dropped 3 bases, with 12 bases sitting between them. The germline V gene has CDR1 SQVTM and CDR2 ANQGSEA. The CDR3, as DNA: TGCAGCGTTGAAGACAGGGGTAAGATCTACGAGCAGTACTTC. It encodes CSVEDRGKIYEQYF.

This chain joins TRBV29-1 and TRBJ2-3; D uncertain. This CDR3 region has 11 residues. Looked up from germline, CDR1 is SQVTM and CDR2 is ANQGSEA. V lost 3 bases and J lost 6, with 7 bases in between. CDR3: CSVDIWDTQYF. DNA for the CDR3: TGCAGCGTTGATATCTGGGATACGCAGTATTTT.

The chain employs TRBV15 and TRBJ2-4; the match to TRBD1 covers 7 bases. Trimming removed 2 bases from V and 7 bases from J; junction bases left unmatched: 14. Germline V lookup: CDR1 LNHNV, CDR2 YYDKDF (reference sequence). The CDR3 is 17 residues long. The CDR3 DNA reads as TGTGCCACCAGCAGACGATTACAGGGGAGAGCGTCGAACATTCAGTACTTC. Protein product: CATSRRLQGRASNIQYF.

The J gene is TRBJ1-1, the V gene TRBV7-3; TRBD1 agrees at 7 bases. Trimming removed 5 bases from V and 4 bases from J; junction bases left unmatched: 7. CDR3 size: 14 residues. Germline V lookup: CDR1 SGHTA, CDR2 FQGTGA. The CDR3 DNA sequence: TGTGCCAGCAGCCAGGGGGAACGTGGCACTGAAGCTTTCTTT. Translated, it gives CASSQGERGTEAFF.

This clone was observed a single time. V is TRBV6-5 and J is TRBJ2-5, with a possible D match to TRBD2 (6 bases). The CDR3 sequence is 14 residues long. V was pared by 6 bases and J by 1 base, with 12 bases between. CDR1 and CDR2 from the germline V gene are MNHEY and SVGAGI. CDR3 in DNA: TGTGCCAGCAGCCGGATGGGGGGCCAAGAGACCCAGTACTTC. This gives the protein CASSRMGGQETQYF.

This clone was seen many times. The chain combines TRBV7-2 with TRBJ1-2; 11 bases are a match to TRBD1. CDR1 and CDR2 (germline): SGHTA, FQGNSA. CDR3 length equals 12 residues. The V gene end was trimmed by 3 bases and the J gene end by 11 bases; junction bases not matched to a gene: 2. The CDR3 DNA reads as TGTGCCAGCAGCTTGGGACAGGGGGAGTACACCTTC. The encoded protein is CASSLGQGEYTF.